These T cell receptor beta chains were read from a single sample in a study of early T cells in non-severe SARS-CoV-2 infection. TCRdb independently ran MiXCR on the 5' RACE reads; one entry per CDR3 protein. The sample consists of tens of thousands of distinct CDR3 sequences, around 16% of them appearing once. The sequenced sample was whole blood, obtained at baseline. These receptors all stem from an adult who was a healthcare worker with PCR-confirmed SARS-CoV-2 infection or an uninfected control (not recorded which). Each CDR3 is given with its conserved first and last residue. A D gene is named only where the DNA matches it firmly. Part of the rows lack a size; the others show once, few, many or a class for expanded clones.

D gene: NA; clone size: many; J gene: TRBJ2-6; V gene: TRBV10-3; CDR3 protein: CAISESTTQVFGANVLTF; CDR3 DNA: TGTGCCATCAGTGAGTCGACTACGCAGGTCTTTGGGGCCAACGTCCTGACTTTC
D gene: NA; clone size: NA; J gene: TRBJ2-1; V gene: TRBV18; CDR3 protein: CASSPRGPTPGANEQFF; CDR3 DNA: TGTGCCAGCTCACCACGGGGGCCCACTCCTGGAGCCAATGAGCAGTTCTTC
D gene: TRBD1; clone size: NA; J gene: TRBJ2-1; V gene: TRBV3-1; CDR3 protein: CASSSTGGYNEQFF; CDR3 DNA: TGTGCCAGCAGCTCAACAGGGGGCTACAATGAGCAGTTCTTC
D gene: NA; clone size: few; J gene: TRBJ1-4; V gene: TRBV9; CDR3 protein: CASSVGQINEKLFF; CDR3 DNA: TGTGCCAGCAGCGTTGGACAGATAAATGAAAAACTGTTTTTT
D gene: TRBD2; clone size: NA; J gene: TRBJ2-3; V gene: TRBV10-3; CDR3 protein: CAISGEGRSTDTQYF; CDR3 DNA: TGTGCCATCAGCGGGGAGGGCAGAAGCACAGATACGCAGTATTTT
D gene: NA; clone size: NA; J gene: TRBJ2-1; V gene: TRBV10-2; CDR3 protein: CASGGLRNNEQFF; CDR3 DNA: TGCGCCAGCGGGGGACTCAGGAACAATGAGCAGTTCTTC
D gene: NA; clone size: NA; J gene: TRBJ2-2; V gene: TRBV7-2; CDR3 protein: CASSPRQPSNTGELFF; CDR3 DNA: TGTGCCAGCAGCCCCAGACAGCCAAGCAACACCGGGGAGCTGTTTTTT
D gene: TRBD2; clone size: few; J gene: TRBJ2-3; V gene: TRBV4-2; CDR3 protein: CASSFGREADTQYF; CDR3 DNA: TGTGCCAGCAGCTTCGGCCGGGAGGCAGATACGCAGTATTTT
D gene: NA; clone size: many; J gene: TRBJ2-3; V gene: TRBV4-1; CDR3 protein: CASSHGGTGTDTQYF; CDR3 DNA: TGCGCCAGCAGCCATGGCGGGACGGGTACAGATACGCAGTATTTT
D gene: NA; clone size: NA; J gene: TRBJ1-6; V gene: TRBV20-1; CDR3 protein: CSAAGDSSYNSPLHF; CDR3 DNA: TGCAGTGCGGCAGGGGATAGCTCCTATAATTCACCCCTCCACTTT
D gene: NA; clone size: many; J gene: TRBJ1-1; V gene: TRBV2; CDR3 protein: CASRRRRDNTEAFF; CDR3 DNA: TGTGCCAGCAGGAGACGCAGGGATAACACTGAAGCTTTCTTT
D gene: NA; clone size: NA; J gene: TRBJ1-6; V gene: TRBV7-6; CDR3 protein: CASSLAVDRGDLHF; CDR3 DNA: TGTGCCAGCAGCTTAGCTGTTGACCGGGGGGACCTCCACTTT
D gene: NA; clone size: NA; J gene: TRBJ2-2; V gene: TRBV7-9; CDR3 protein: CASSPGSPGELFF; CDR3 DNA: TGTGCCAGCAGCCCCGGCTCGCCCGGGGAGCTGTTTTTT
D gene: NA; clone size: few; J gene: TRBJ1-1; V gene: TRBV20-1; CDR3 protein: CSARMAGPNTEAFF; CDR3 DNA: TGCAGTGCTAGGATGGCGGGGCCGAACACTGAAGCTTTCTTT
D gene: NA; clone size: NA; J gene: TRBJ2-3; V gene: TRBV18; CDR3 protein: CASVGYDSSPDTQYF; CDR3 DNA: TGTGCCAGTGTCGGGTATGACTCATCCCCAGATACGCAGTATTTT
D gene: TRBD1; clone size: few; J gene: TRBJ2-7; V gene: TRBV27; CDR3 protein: CASSLDPGQAYEQYF; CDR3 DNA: TGTGCCAGCAGTTTAGACCCGGGACAGGCGTACGAGCAGTACTTC
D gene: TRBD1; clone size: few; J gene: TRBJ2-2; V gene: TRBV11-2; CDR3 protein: CASSPRQGPTGELFF; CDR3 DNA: TGTGCCAGCAGCCCGCGACAGGGGCCCACCGGGGAGCTGTTTTTT
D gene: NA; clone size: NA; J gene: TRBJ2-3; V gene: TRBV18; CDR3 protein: CASSLPMGGTDTQYF; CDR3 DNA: TGTGCCAGCTCACTACCGATGGGGGGCACAGATACGCAGTATTTT
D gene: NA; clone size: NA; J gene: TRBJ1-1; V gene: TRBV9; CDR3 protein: CASTSLPTLNTEAFF; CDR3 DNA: TGTGCCAGCACCTCCTTACCGACCCTCAACACTGAAGCTTTCTTT
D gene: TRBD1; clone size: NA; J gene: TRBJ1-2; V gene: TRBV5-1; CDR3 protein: CASSSGQGYGYTF; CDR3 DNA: TGCGCCAGCAGCTCGGGACAGGGGTATGGCTACACCTTC
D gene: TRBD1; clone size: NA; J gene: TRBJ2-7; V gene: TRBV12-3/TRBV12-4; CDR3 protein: CASSFGTGAPWGQYF; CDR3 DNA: TGTGCCAGCAGTTTCGGGACAGGGGCTCCTTGGGGGCAGTACTTC
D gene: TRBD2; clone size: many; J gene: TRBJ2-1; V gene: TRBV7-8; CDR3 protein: CASSTERLAGEQFF; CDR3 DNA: TGTGCCAGCAGTACCGAAAGACTAGCGGGTGAGCAGTTCTTC
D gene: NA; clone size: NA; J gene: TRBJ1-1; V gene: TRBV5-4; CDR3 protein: CASSLNPELEAFF; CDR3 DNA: TGTGCCAGCAGCTTGAACCCGGAGCTTGAAGCTTTCTTT
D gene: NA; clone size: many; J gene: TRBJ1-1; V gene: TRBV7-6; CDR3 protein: CASSPATIAEAFF; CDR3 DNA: TGTGCCAGCTCCCCGGCTACAATCGCTGAAGCTTTCTTT
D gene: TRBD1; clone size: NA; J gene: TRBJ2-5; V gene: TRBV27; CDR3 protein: CASSSATGAQETQYF; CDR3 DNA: TGTGCCAGCAGTTCAGCGACAGGGGCTCAAGAGACCCAGTACTTC
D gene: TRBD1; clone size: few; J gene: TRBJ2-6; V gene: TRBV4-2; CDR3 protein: CASRPGQGVSGANVLTF; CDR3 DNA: TGTGCCAGCAGGCCGGGACAGGGTGTTTCGGGGGCCAACGTCCTGACTTTC
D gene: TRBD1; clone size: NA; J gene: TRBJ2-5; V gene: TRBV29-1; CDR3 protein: CSVERTRGETQYF; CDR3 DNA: TGCAGCGTTGAAAGGACCAGGGGGGAGACCCAGTACTTC
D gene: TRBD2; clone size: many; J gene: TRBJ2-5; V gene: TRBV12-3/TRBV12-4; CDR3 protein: CASSLWTSGQETQYF; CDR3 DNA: TGTGCCAGCAGTTTATGGACTAGCGGCCAAGAGACCCAGTACTTC
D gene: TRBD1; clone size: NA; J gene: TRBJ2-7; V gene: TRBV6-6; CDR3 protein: CASSHPGGLPFYEQYF; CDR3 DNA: TGTGCCAGCAGCCACCCAGGGGGCTTACCTTTCTACGAGCAGTACTTC
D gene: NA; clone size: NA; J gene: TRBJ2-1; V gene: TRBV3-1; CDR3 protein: CASSQAPGAYNEQFF; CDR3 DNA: TGTGCCAGCAGCCAAGCTCCCGGTGCCTACAATGAGCAGTTCTTC
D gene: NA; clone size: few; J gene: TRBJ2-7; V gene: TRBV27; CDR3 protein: CASSFAGTFYEQYF; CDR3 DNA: TGTGCCAGCAGTTTCGCAGGGACCTTCTACGAGCAGTACTTC